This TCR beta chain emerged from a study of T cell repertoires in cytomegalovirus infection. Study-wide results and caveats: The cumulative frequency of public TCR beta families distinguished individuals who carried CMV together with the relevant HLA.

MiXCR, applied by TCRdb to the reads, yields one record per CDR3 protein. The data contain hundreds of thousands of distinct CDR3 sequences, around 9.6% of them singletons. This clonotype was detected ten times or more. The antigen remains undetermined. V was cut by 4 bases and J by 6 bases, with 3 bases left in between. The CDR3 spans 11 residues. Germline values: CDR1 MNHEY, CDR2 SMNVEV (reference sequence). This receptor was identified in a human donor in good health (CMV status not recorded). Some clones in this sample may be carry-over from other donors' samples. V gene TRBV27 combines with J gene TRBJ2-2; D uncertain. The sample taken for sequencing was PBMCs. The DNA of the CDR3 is TGTGCCAGCAGTTGGGCCGGGGAGCTGTTTTTT. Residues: CASSWAGELFF.